This T cell receptor (beta chain) was sequenced during a study of blood T cell repertoires in COVID-19. Overall study context: The study drew acute and convalescent COVID-19 samples from the United States, Italy and Spain. The analysed material was cDNA or gDNA that came from T cells, B-cell-depleted T cells, or PBMCs.

The V gene's germline CDR1 is LNHDA and CDR2 SQIVND (reference sequence). The CDR3 is 17 amino acids. V was shortened by 2 bases and J by 0 bases, with 16 bases between the two germline ends. How the authors handled the data: The authors estimated nucleated cell counts from reference gene primer amplification. TCRdb keeps only in-frame clones here, not all; method: immunoSEQ multiplex PCR. Clone size and V and J calls were adopted from that table, with D and trimming inferred from the DNA. The sample has around 200,000 clones; 90% are singletons. Sequencing was done on a sample of peripheral blood. This receptor was obtained from a man over 45 with acute or convalescent COVID-19. V is TRBV19 and J is TRBJ1-2; D is unresolved. As DNA, the CDR3 is TGTGCCAGTAGTATAAAGGCAGACCCAAGCGCTAACTATGGCTACACCTTC. Translated, it gives CASSIKADPSANYGYTF.